The sequence of this T cell receptor beta chain was determined in a study of cytomegalovirus exposure and HLA in healthy donors (dated by TCRdb to about 2017). The study in broad terms: An earlier analysis of more than 550 of the donors reported over 250 Gb of sequence data and around 100 million unique TCR beta sequences obtained from about 179 million T cells. All discovery cohort repertoires had been generated using a single sequencing platform. Of the 398 genotyped donors, around 81% fell in the genetic ancestry cluster associated with self-reported Caucasian donors. Among about 390 genotyped donors of the cohort, an average of 235,054 unique TCR beta nucleotide sequences were sequenced per donor, 15% to 20% of them non-productive. Roughly 310 gigabases of sequencing data and around 87 million unique TCR sequences were included in an early release covering roughly 600 HLA-typed donors. In a later genetic analysis, genome-wide SNP genotypes for about 55% of the roughly 700 donors were used, and that subset was treated as a discovery cohort. In a later analysis, previously published TCR beta repertoires from roughly 710 donors were re-analyzed and high-resolution HLA genotyping was added so that TCR occurrence patterns could be studied. The aim of the study was to test whether cataloging public T cell receptors could identify signatures of past pathogen exposure. The number of donors typed differed by locus, with 629-630 for A, B, C, DRB1 and DQB1, approximately 500 for DQA1, 606 for DPA1, and 472 for DPB1. Rather than drawing on any new phenotypic data, the later analysis identified candidate immune exposures from TCR beta sequences and the way those sequences occurred across donors. An earlier analysis of 587 of the donors applied high-throughput TCR beta sequencing to assess whether each TCR beta V gene segment acted as functional or pseudogenic. Class I and class II HLA loci were covered by the typing at four-digit resolution. About five DR-DQ haplotypes were treated as single units for association and clustering because of strong linkage in the cohort. Donor age, sex, ethnicity and CMV serostatus were compiled together with the repertoire data. A separate validation cohort of about 110 different subjects was used in addition to the roughly 700-subject first cohort. The study profiled the T cell repertoires of around 700 subjects by immunosequencing and related them to cytomegalovirus serostatus. To predict cytomegalovirus infection status, the study brought together high-throughput TCR immunosequencing, statistical association of individual TCRs with disease status, and machine learning.

The cohort was made up of roughly 670 healthy bone marrow donors. Cohort members were all nominally healthy when sampled, although unrecorded immune exposures were likely present. The donor was CMV seropositive and belonged to the group of over 250 seropositive cohort members. Each donor provided a peripheral blood sample, and peripheral blood mononuclear cells were used for TCR beta sequencing. The Qiagen DNeasy Blood Extraction Kit was used to extract genomic DNA from the blood cell samples. A note on this clone: The antigen this receptor binds is unknown. Base quality data are lacking; no much larger clone is found one base away.

The library was prepared using the immunoSEQ multiplex PCR assay. A mixture of 60 forward primers for TCR Vbeta segments and 13 reverse primers for TCR Jbeta segments was used in the multiplex PCR. The CDR3 region of rearranged TCR beta genes was amplified from genomic DNA with a multiplex PCR assay. The amplified TCR beta libraries were sequenced on the Illumina HiSeq System as 87-base-pair reads. As for how the authors treated the data: Across the 640 or so repertoires, a later analysis counted 75 million to 90 million unique TCR beta chains, around 11 million of which were shared by at least two donors. A nearest-neighbor algorithm error-corrected the raw reads and collapsed the reads into unique sequences, merging closely related sequences to remove PCR and sequencing errors. V, D and J gene segments were assigned by aligning CDR3 sequences to IMGT reference sequences. For a sequence to be retained, a match of at least six nucleotides to both a V gene segment and a J gene segment was required. A rearrangement counted as productive if the CDR3 had no stop codons and remained in frame with V and J, and every other rearrangement counted as non-productive. CDR3 was defined according to IMGT convention as the region running from the second conserved V-encoded cysteine to the conserved J-encoded phenylalanine. In an earlier analysis of 587 of the donors, sequences lacking an unambiguous match to a single V gene segment were excluded. In an earlier analysis of approximately 590 of the donors, a V segment was called functional when productive rearrangements were above 56.7%, and segregating when the standard deviation between donors exceeded 5%. To diagnose cytomegalovirus status from the catalog of TCR beta chain sequences, a statistical classification framework was built. V and J gene assignment, in a later analysis, came from comparing TCR nucleotide sequences with IMGT/GENE-DB human TR gene sequences. The TCRdist pipeline was used in a later analysis to assign CDR3 sequences and most-parsimonious VDJ recombination scenarios. In a later analysis, each TCR beta chain was defined by its CDR3 amino acid sequence together with its V-gene family, and reads lacking a unique V-gene family were excluded. As a way to deal with suspected cross-contamination and a sequencing artifact, a later analysis dropped hundreds of nucleotide sequences that were highly shared and had low generation probability. For each public chain, a later analysis derived a clonal expansion index from normalized ranks of inferred template counts within each repertoire. In a later analysis, generation probabilities were computed using a VDJ recombination model fitted to out-of-frame rearrangements, and the results were checked against IGoR. Hypergeometric tests were used in a later analysis to score TCR-TCR, TCR-HLA and TCR-CMV co-occurrence, with a repertoire-size bias correction applied to the TCR pairs. A later analysis estimated false discovery rates by permuting HLA or CMV assignments 20 times. In a later analysis, co-occurring TCRs were grouped using DBSCAN, with TCRdist sequence similarity added in when clustering inside HLA-allele-positive subsets. Co-occurrence clustering excluded repertoires with fewer than 30,000 or more than 120,000 public chains, plus five with anomalous nucleotide sharing. TCRdb obtained this table from immuneACCESS and retained in-frame rearrangements with V and J assigned. These tables miss some clones; where compared with another copy, unresolved V genes account for less than half of the shortfall, and the remainder is unexplained. D and trimming were read from the DNA, whereas the V and J calls and clone size are those reported in that table. Present in this sample are around 160,000 clones, under 85% of which were seen just once. The ten largest clones take up around 7% of the sample.

Overall study outcomes, separate from this receptor: Cytomegalovirus status was reported to be diagnosed by the classifier with high specificity and sensitivity in both the original and validation cohorts. A few of the identified cytomegalovirus-associated TCR beta chains were confirmed in vitro to be specific for cytomegalovirus antigens. An earlier analysis of several hundred of the donors showed that most TCR beta V segments appeared in productive rearrangements either about 90% or about 30% of the time, which broadly matched IMGT annotations. Correlated functional status among segregating V segments might reflect linkage disequilibrium, but an unknown experimental factor could not be ruled out. According to the authors, the approach could potentially be generalized to other disease states and immunological phenotypes. A later analysis reported that several top co-occurrence clusters appeared linked to parvovirus B19, influenza, CMV and Epstein-Barr virus. At a false discovery rate of 0.05, a later analysis linked roughly 17,000 TCR beta sequences to specific HLA alleles. Most CMV-associated TCR beta chains appeared to be HLA-restricted in a later analysis, and the HLA associations seemed to be driven largely by CMV exposure. The study listed 150 to 200 TCR beta chains as associated with cytomegalovirus. In a later genetic analysis, a missense DCLRE1C variant was associated with V-gene and J-gene trimming of TCR beta chains, and the association was replicated in an independent cohort. Compared with the roughly 670-donor mean, donors in an Asian-associated ancestry cluster had fewer N-insertions in productive TCRs, according to a later genetic analysis. Because HLA typing was missing for some donors at each locus, association tests included only the typed subset. A cluster of highly shared sequence variants was judged likely to be a technical artifact of the sequencing pipeline. In a later analysis, HLA-associated TCR beta chains were found to be more clonally expanded and to have lower generation probabilities than equally common non-associated chains. Presence/absence analyses assumed roughly uniform sequencing depth across donors, an assumption that may not hold. The cohort was sequenced for TCR beta chains only, and without alpha or paired-chain data the features that could be detected were limited. The earlier analysis of some 560 of the donors excluded roughly 17 rarely observed V segments, including chromosome 9 orphons, because counts were too low. In a later analysis, the rate of TCR association differed among HLA loci, with DRB1 alleles having the most associated TCRs and HLA-C alleles having the fewest. A further reported finding was that TCR beta sequences accurately predicted the HLA-A and HLA-B alleles for most subjects in the first cohort. Across donors, most TCR sequences were observed very rarely, whereas some public TCRs were present in many individuals. Assigning TCR associations to individual alleles was difficult when HLA alleles, especially DR and DQ, strongly co-occurred. The only immune exposure information available for the cohort was CMV serostatus.

The sample taken for sequencing was PBMCs. This sequence originates from a woman in her 40s in good health and CMV-seropositive.

The DNA sequence is given as TGTGCCAGTAGTATATGGGGGGCAACTAATGAAAAACTGTTTTTT. The resulting protein is CASSIWGATNEKLFF. The V and J segments used are TRBV19 and TRBJ1-4; a tentative D call is TRBD1 (5 bases match). Trimming at the junction amounts to 2 bases on V and 0 bases on J, and the germline ends lie 7 bases apart. Via the germline V gene (reference sequence), CDR1 is LNHDA and CDR2 SQIVND. From cysteine to phenylalanine, the CDR3 is 15 amino acids long. The CDR3 DNA has 45 bases and is translated from base 1.